This TCR beta chain was identified during a study of cytomegalovirus exposure and HLA in healthy donors. The primer mix had 60 Vbeta and 13 Jbeta primers. Generated by immunoSEQ multiplex PCR, the TCRdb table keeps only in-frame clones and is missing some. The sample lists about 52,000 clones, 73% occurring once. CDR3 length: 15 residues. CDR1 is LGHNA and CDR2 is YNFKEQ in the germline V gene. V was pared by 1 base and J by 3 bases, with 12 bases between. The chain employs TRBV4-2 and TRBJ1-1; no clear D. The specimen sequenced was PBMCs. This clonotype was obtained from a man aged 18 to 35 in good health and CMV-seronegative. The CDR3 region has the DNA TGTGCCAGCAGCCAAGGTCCTAACTTGGACACTGAAGCTTTCTTT. Encoded protein: CASSQGPNLDTEAFF.